This T cell receptor (beta chain) stems from a study of shared clonotypes between healthy human individuals (dated by TCRdb to the early 2020s). Study-wide context: Three men and a couple of women, aged 18 to 49 years, made up the cohort. For each donor, three plates each were used for CD4 naive and CD4 memory, two plates were used for CD8 naive, and one plate was used for CD8 memory. To estimate repertoire size and how much clonotype sharing occurs between individuals, the study deeply sequenced the blood TCR repertoires of about five healthy adults. Libraries were prepared and TCR repertoires were sequenced by different laboratories using diverse techniques, in order to increase sequencing depth and limit assay-specific biases. Leukapheresis yielded between about 0.85 and 10 billion PBMCs per donor.

General study outcomes and caveats: Larger estimated clonotype richness was generally found for naive subsets than for memory subsets. Even with the large sequencing depth, rarefaction of the sorted-subset datasets indicated that sequencing was incomplete. The genetic and exposure-history diversity represented was limited by the small number of donors. Sampling was restricted to blood, and TCR repertoires in tissues likely differ from the TCR repertoires found in blood. Compared with non-shared clonotypes, the clonotypes found in all four sorted-subset donors had higher generation probabilities. Pairwise subsampling indicated that sequencing depth was expected to affect the degree of clonotype sharing among donors. Roughly 5% of naive CD4, 3.5% of naive CD8, around 2.3% of memory CD4, and over 0.35% of memory CD8 clonotypes were shared across four donors.

CD8 naive samples were CD45RO-negative cells positively selected for CCR7, giving a CD45RA+CCR7+ population that excluded TemRA cells. Donors were healthy HIV-negative adults with no recently reported acute infections or vaccinations. All donors were Caucasian adults living in Nashville, Tennessee, USA. Blood was obtained by leukapheresis, after which PBMCs were separated by Ficoll-Histopaque density gradient centrifugation and cryopreserved in liquid nitrogen vapor phase. Purity and quantity of every magnetically sorted T cell population were checked by analytical flow cytometry. From each sorted fraction, genomic DNA was isolated and quantified by UV absorbance on a Nanodrop 2000c. CDR1 and CDR2 are drawn from the germline V gene: LGHNT, FRNRAP. The CDR3 runs 13 residues from the cysteine to the phenylalanine. Only CDR3 DNA remains: 39 bases, in frame from the first base. The V and J ends are trimmed by 1 base and 3 bases, leaving 7 bases between them.

Using the deep immunoSEQ assay, multiplex PCR amplified TCR CDR3 regions from genomic DNA. Extracted genomic DNA from each cell subset was distributed evenly across all wells of several immunoSEQ 96-well plates, and each plate was treated as a replicate. For sorted subsets, each replicate PCR was loaded with approximately 200 ng genomic DNA, equivalent to some 27,000 T cell genomes. Purified libraries were measured with a Qubit 3.0 fluorometer, size-checked on a Bioanalyzer 2100, and measured again with the KAPA Library Quantification kit. Every immunoSEQ 96-well plate was sequenced on a separate single-read 150-cycle Illumina NextSeq 550 flow cell. For the original study's pipeline: Because only junctional sequences without quality scores were contained in the immunoSEQ output, filtering matching that applied to full-length reads could not be performed. Sequences were annotated with PyIR, a Python wrapper for IgBLAST v1.9, using IMGT germline references to assign V/J genes and CDR3. Reads with weak V/J assignments (E-value above 1e-6), missing CDR3, stop codons, out-of-frame junctions, or ambiguous translated residues were removed. V3J clonotypes were defined by identical inferred V gene, J gene, and CDR3 amino acid sequence. The percentage overlap between two repertoires was calculated by dividing the number of shared unique clonotypes by the size of the smaller repertoire. Richness of each repertoire was evaluated using RTK rarefaction, the Chao1 estimator, and Recon v2.1 estimates of unobserved clonotypes. OLGA was used to compute generation probabilities for all TCRbeta clonotypes that the gDNA method yielded from several donors. Imported from immuneACCESS, the table was reduced by TCRdb to in-frame sequences with V and J called. These copies leave out some clones; in studies compared against another copy, an unresolved V gene accounts for under half, and the cause of the remainder is not known. V and J calls and clone size are as listed in that table; D and trimming were resolved from the DNA. This sample gives over 750,000 clones in total; 96% of them show up just once. About 0.25% of the sample is held by the ten biggest clonotypes.

A remark on this clone: Its antigen has not been determined. No base quality information exists; no much larger clone differs at one position.

The rearranged chain carries TRBV12-5 and TRBJ2-7; the D gene cannot be resolved reliably. The receptor comes from a man aged 25-45 years in good health. Sequencing was carried out using naive CD8+ T cells sorted from blood. The sample's cell subset or site label, decoded: CD45RA+CCR7+. The sequenced DNA is TGTGCTAGTGGTTTGGACAACGACTACGAGCAGTACTTC. It specifies CASGLDNDYEQYF.